The 27 T cell receptor beta chains below were found in one sample sequenced in a study of shared clonotypes between healthy human individuals. Profiled with immunoSEQ multiplex PCR; TCRdb holds only in-frame clones, not every one. The data show 2,500,000 or so clones, more than 80% seen once. The specimen was naive CD4+ T cells sorted from blood. Subset here: CD45RA+ positively selected. These TCRs come from a young man in good health.

On this clone: The same CDR3 can be traced to other DNA sequences in this sample. V usage is TRBV19 and J usage is TRBJ2-5; 10 bases are shared with TRBD2. Trimming took 2 bases from V and 4 from J; bases not matched to a gene: 4. The CDR3 has 15 amino acids. Per the germline V gene, CDR1 is LNHDA and CDR2 is SQIVND (reference sequence). This CDR3 is CASSILAGEGETQYF. The CDR3, as DNA: TGTGCCAGTAGTATACTAGCGGGGGAAGGAGAGACCCAGTACTTC.

The rearrangement uses TRBV5-1 and TRBJ2-7, with 7 bases aligning to TRBD1. The CDR3 runs 14 residues. Germline V gene data show CDR1 as SGHRS and CDR2 as YFSETQ. V lost 4 bases to trimming and J lost 2 bases; unmatched junction nucleotides: 6. The CDR3 coding sequence is TGCGCCAGCAGCCGGGACAGTGCCGCCTACGAGCAGTACTTC. It is translated as CASSRDSAAYEQYF. Using reference TRBV5-1 and TRBJ2-7 for the parts outside the CDR3, the full variable domain is KAGVTQTPRYLIKTRGQQVTLSCSPISGHRSVSWYQQTPGQGLQFLFEYFSETQRNKGNFPGRFSGRQFSNSRSEMNVSTLELGDSALYLCASSRDSAAYEQYFGPGTRLTVT.

The J gene is TRBJ2-5, the V gene TRBV7-2; D is ambiguous. Looked up from germline, CDR1 is SGHTA and CDR2 is FQGNSA. CDR3 length: 15 amino acids. Trimming stripped 0 bases from V and 3 bases from J, with 11 bases between. CDR3 DNA sequence: TGTGCCAGCAGCTTAGCGATGATACGAGAAGAGACCCAGTACTTC. Translated, it gives CASSLAMIREETQYF.

To note about this clone: The same CDR3 can be traced to other DNA sequences in this sample. The genes are TRBV19 and TRBJ2-3, with D tentatively TRBD1 (5 bases). The CDR3 is 14 amino acids. CDR1 is LNHDA and CDR2 is SQIVND in the germline V gene (reference sequence). V was pared by 1 base and J by 4 bases, with 9 bases between. The CDR3 coding sequence is TGTGCCAGTAGTATAGTTCCAGGGCCAGATACGCAGTATTTT. It translates to CASSIVPGPDTQYF. Full variable domain (remainder filled in from reference TRBV19 and TRBJ2-3): DGGITQSPKYLFRKEGQNVTLSCEQNLNHDAMYWYRQDPGQGLRLIYYSQIVNDFQKGDIAEGYSVSREKKESFPLTVTSAQKNPTAFYLCASSIVPGPDTQYFGPGTRLTVL.

This rearrangement joins TRBV5-8 to TRBJ2-5; D is uncertain. The germline V gene has CDR1 SGHTS and CDR2 YDEGEE. With 2 bases removed from V and 5 bases from J, the gap between germline ends came to 4 bases. The CDR3 spans 11 residues. CDR3 coding DNA: TGTGCCAGCAGCTTACTGGAGACCCAGTACTTC. Its protein product is CASSLLETQYF.

The CDR3 DNA follows: TGTGCCAGCAGTGAAGTCAGGGGGCGGGAGCAGTACTTC. Translating it yields CASSEVRGREQYF. The chain carries TRBV6-1 and TRBJ2-7; 8 nucleotides line up with TRBD1. V shed 1 base and J 7 bases; nucleotides not matched to a gene: 3. CDR3 length: 13 amino acids. CDR1 and CDR2 from the germline V gene are MNHNS and SASEGT.

This chain joins TRBV7-8 and TRBJ1-5; TRBD1 agrees at 8 bases. Germline CDR1 and CDR2: SGHVS and FQNEAQ. This CDR3 spans 14 amino acids. The J segment lost 3 bases and the V segment lost 5 bases, leaving 3 bases of the junction unmatched. CDR3 in DNA: TGTGCCAGCAGCCCGGACAGGGTCAATCAGCCCCAGCATTTT. This sequence encodes CASSPDRVNQPQHF.

The genes are TRBV6-5 and TRBJ1-5; 9 nucleotides align to TRBD1. The CDR3 loop spans 14 amino acids. The J segment lost 3 bases and the V segment lost 6 bases, leaving 3 bases of the junction unmatched. Germline lookup yields CDR1 MNHEY and CDR2 SVGAGI. The CDR3 DNA sequence: TGTGCCAGCAGGGACAGGGGCCCCAATCAGCCCCAGCATTTT. Protein sequence: CASRDRGPNQPQHF.

V usage is TRBV27 and J usage is TRBJ2-3; 8 bases match TRBD2. CDR3 length: 21 amino acids. J gave up 2 bases and V 5 bases, and 24 bases lay outside the gene matches. CDR1 is MNHEY and CDR2 is SMNVEV in the germline V gene (reference sequence). Written as DNA, the CDR3 is TGTGCCAGCAGTCCCGACCCCCCCGGATCTGTTGGCGGGGGGCACACAGATACGCAGTATTTT. The encoded protein is CASSPDPPGSVGGGHTDTQYF.

This chain connects TRBV30 to TRBJ1-1; D uncertain. The germline V and J ends were trimmed by 0 bases and 0 bases, with 17 bases remaining between them. CDR3 length: 17 residues. In germline, CDR1 is GTSNPN, CDR2 SVGIG (reference sequence). As DNA, the CDR3 is TGTGCCTGGAGTGTCGTACGGACCTACCTCATGAACACTGAAGCTTTCTTT. Translation: CAWSVVRTYLMNTEAFF.

In its sample, this clone was seen once. This rearrangement joins TRBV4-3 to TRBJ2-2; TRBD2 agrees at 9 bases. The trim removed 3 bases at V and 8 bases at J, leaving 10 bases unmatched. Germline CDR1 LGHNA, CDR2 YSLEER. There are 16 residues in the CDR3. The CDR3 DNA reads as TGCGCCAGCAGCCAGGGGACTAGCTGGTATGGAGGGGAGCTGTTTTTT. Protein: CASSQGTSWYGGELFF.

The chain links TRBV7-6 to TRBJ2-1; 11 nucleotides line up with TRBD2. V gave up 1 base and J gave up 3 bases; unmatched junction bases: 2. CDR3 size: 16 residues. Germline assignment: CDR1 SGHVS and CDR2 FNYEAQ. Here the CDR3 DNA reads TGTGCCAGCAGCTTAGTTCTAGCGGGAGGCTACAATGAGCAGTTCTTC. This encodes CASSLVLAGGYNEQFF. The full variable domain, rest sourced from reference TRBV7-6 and TRBJ2-1, is GAGVSQSPRYKVTKRGQDVALRCDPISGHVSLYWYRQALGQGPEFLTYFNYEAQQDKSGLPNDRFSAERPEGSISTLTIQRTEQRDSAMYRCASSLVLAGGYNEQFFGPGTRLTVL.

This clone was picked up one time. The same CDR3 is also encoded by other DNA sequences in this sample. The gene calls are TRBV30 and TRBJ2-7; TRBD2 agrees at 13 bases. The CDR3 is 14 residues long. Germline V lookup: CDR1 GTSNPN, CDR2 SVGIG (reference sequence). The V gene end was trimmed by 0 bases and the J gene end by 6 bases; junction bases not matched to a gene: 2. CDR3 DNA sequence: TGTGCCTGGAGTGTAGGACTAGCGGGAGTCGAGCAGTACTTC. This gives the protein CAWSVGLAGVEQYF.

J is TRBJ2-6 and V is TRBV9, with D tentatively TRBD1 or TRBD2 (5 bases each). This CDR3 spans 20 amino acids. CDR1 is SGDLS and CDR2 is YYNGEE in the germline V gene. The germline V and J ends were trimmed by 2 bases and 0 bases, with 21 bases remaining between them. For the CDR3, the DNA is TGTGCCAGCAGCGTGTGGGCCTCCGGGACCGCCCCCTCTGGGGCCAACGTCCTGACTTTC. Residues: CASSVWASGTAPSGANVLTF.

In this sample, this clone turned up once. The chain employs TRBV9 and TRBJ2-5, with 8 bases aligning to TRBD1. The J call is uncertain, as TRBJ2-7 better fits the DNA end. The CDR3 length is 14 residues. The germline CDR1 and CDR2 sequences are SGDLS and YYNGEE. The CDR3 reads CASSPATGAYEQYF. CDR3 coding DNA: TGTGCCAGCAGCCCTGCGACAGGGGCCTACGAGCAGTACTTC.

The chain carries TRBV10-3 and TRBJ1-6, with 7 nucleotides matching TRBD1. CDR3 length: 18 residues. V gave up 1 base and J gave up 8 bases; unmatched junction bases: 14. CDR1 ENHRY and CDR2 SYGVKD come from the germline V gene. CDR3 sequence reads: CAISELDREQGYHSPLHF. CDR3 nucleotides: TGTGCCATCAGTGAGTTGGATCGGGAACAGGGGTACCATTCACCCCTCCACTTT.

The chain couples TRBV21-1 to TRBJ1-6. TRBV21-1 is assigned pseudogene status. CDR3 length equals 12 residues. CDR3 protein: CASSLDYSPLHF. CDR3 nucleotides: TGTGCCAGCAGCTTAGACTATTCACCCCTCCACTTT.

A word on this clone: The sample contains more than one DNA sequence encoding this CDR3. The chain employs TRBV5-5 and TRBJ2-7; TRBD1 aligns across 10 bases. Germline V gene sequence: CDR1 SGHKS, CDR2 YYEKEE (reference sequence). V dropped 4 bases and J dropped 2; count of bases not matched to a gene: 3. The CDR3 consists of 14 residues. The CDR3 here is CASSTGQGAYEQYF. In DNA, the CDR3 is TGTGCCAGCAGCACTGGACAGGGGGCCTACGAGCAGTACTTC. The full variable domain, its missing parts supplied by reference TRBV5-5 and TRBJ2-7, is DAGVTQSPTHLIKTRGQQVTLRCSPISGHKSVSWYQQVLGQGPQFIFQYYEKEERGRGNFPDRFSARQFPNYSSELNVNALLLGDSALYLCASSTGQGAYEQYFGPGTRLTVT.

This rearrangement joins TRBV6-5 to TRBJ1-2, with 7 bases lining up with TRBD1. In germline, CDR1 is MNHEY, CDR2 SVGAGI. V dropped 2 bases and J dropped 4; count of bases not matched to a gene: 4. The CDR3 contains 14 residues. CDR3 nucleotide sequence: TGTGCCAGCAGTTACGACGGGACAGCCTATGGCTACACCTTC. It encodes CASSYDGTAYGYTF.

This chain connects TRBV14 to TRBJ1-1; D unresolved. CDR1 is SGHDN, CDR2 FVKESK, per germline. The CDR3 spans 15 residues. The V and J ends lost 2 bases and 3 bases respectively, with 13 bases between them. In DNA form, the CDR3 reads TGTGCCAGCAGCCAATTCAAAGGGCAACACACTGAAGCTTTCTTT. It specifies CASSQFKGQHTEAFF.

Regarding this clone: A junction boundary mismatches the germline segment, possibly from a read error. The V and J genes are TRBV5-1 and TRBJ2-4; 8 nucleotides align to TRBD1. The CDR3 runs 13 residues. Germline lookup yields CDR1 SGHRS and CDR2 YFSETQ. The DNA of the CDR3 is TGCGCCAGCAGCCCAACCCCGGGACAGGATAAACACTTC. Translated, it gives CASSPTPGQDKHF.

The rearrangement joins TRBV2 to TRBJ2-3; 10 bases map to TRBD1. Germline V lookup: CDR1 SNHLY, CDR2 FYNNEI. The CDR3 consists of 12 residues. With V trimmed by 1 base and J by 13 bases, 2 bases remained unmatched. CDR3 sequence reads: CASSEEGTGEYF. CDR3 DNA: TGTGCCAGCAGTGAAGAGGGGACAGGGGAGTATTTT. The full variable domain, with the rest looked up from reference TRBV2 and TRBJ2-3, is EPEVTQTPSHQVTQMGQEVILRCVPISNHLYFYWYRQILGQKVEFLVSFYNNEISEKSEIFDDQFSVERPDGSNFTLKIRSTKLEDSAMYFCASSEEGTGEYFGPGTRLTVL.

The CDR3 loop is CASSARTRASGGAEQYF. The CDR3 bases are TGCGCCAGCAGCGCCAGGACTAGAGCCAGCGGGGGGGCCGAGCAGTACTTC. The rearrangement joins TRBV5-1 to TRBJ2-7; TRBD2 matches at 10 bases. The V gene's germline CDR1 is SGHRS and CDR2 YFSETQ. The trim removed 4 bases at V and 6 bases at J, leaving 16 bases unmatched. The CDR3 totals 17 residues.

This clone was counted once. The genes are TRBV18 and TRBJ1-2; D perhaps matches TRBD1 (5 bases). The CDR3 is 15 amino acids. CDR1 and CDR2 from the germline V gene are KGHSH and LQKENI. The V end was cut by 5 bases, the J end by 3 bases, with 16 bases between. CDR3 loop: CASSKEDWGDYGYTF. The CDR3 coding sequence is TGTGCCAGCTCAAAAGAGGACTGGGGGGACTATGGCTACACCTTC.

The CDR3 reads CAWRGSRTYEQYF. CDR3 DNA: TGTGCCTGGAGGGGGTCCCGGACCTACGAGCAGTACTTC. The chain has TRBV30 and TRBJ2-7; D is unclear. The V end was cut by 3 bases, the J end by 2 bases, with 11 bases between. The CDR3 sequence is 13 residues long. The V gene's germline CDR1 is GTSNPN and CDR2 SVGIG (reference sequence).

V gene TRBV27 combines with J gene TRBJ2-7; the D call may be TRBD1 or TRBD2 (6 bases each). Germline CDR1 and CDR2: MNHEY and SMNVEV (reference sequence). The V end lost 2 bases, the J end lost 7 bases, and 15 bases lay between the germline ends. The CDR3 covers 14 residues. The CDR3 DNA sequence: TGTGCCAGCAGTTTAGGGGGGCGCTCAGGGGAGCAGTACTTC. Amino acids: CASSLGGRSGEQYF.

The chain joins TRBV30 to TRBJ2-1; D possibly uses TRBD1 or TRBD2 (5 bases each). Trimming cost V 3 bases and J 3 bases, with 12 bases left between them. The CDR3 consists of 14 residues. The germline gives CDR1 GTSNPN, CDR2 SVGIG (reference sequence). Here the CDR3 reads CAWSRDRYYNEQFF. CDR3 coding DNA: TGTGCCTGGAGCCGGGACCGCTACTACAATGAGCAGTTCTTC.